The next 7 T cell receptor beta chains were all read from a single sample in a study of cytomegalovirus exposure and HLA in healthy donors. PCR employed 60 Vbeta and 13 Jbeta primers. Assay used: immunoSEQ multiplex PCR; TCRdb lists only in-frame clones, some missing. Of 210,000 or so clones in the sample, around 87% were seen once. Sequencing used PBMCs. The receptors come from a man aged 25-45 years in good health and CMV-seronegative.

This sequence joins TRBV7-9 and TRBJ1-5; D is unresolved. V lost 5 bases and J 6 bases, leaving 11 bases between the germline ends. Germline assignment: CDR1 SEHNR and CDR2 FQNEAQ (reference sequence). This CDR3 contains 13 residues. CDR3 DNA: TGTGCCAGCAGCGAGGGCGGGGTTCAGCCCCAGCATTTT. Translating gives CASSEGGVQPQHF.

This chain connects TRBV5-1 to TRBJ2-5, with 7 bases matching TRBD1. The CDR3 runs to 14 residues. Trimming took 4 bases from V and 5 from J; bases not matched to a gene: 8. The germline V gene encodes CDR1 SGHRS and CDR2 YFSETQ. In nucleotides, the CDR3 is TGCGCCAGCAGCATGGGACAGCCCACGGAGACCCAGTACTTC. Translated, it gives CASSMGQPTETQYF.

This chain connects TRBV5-6 to TRBJ1-4; no clear D. The ends were cut back, 4 bases at V and 2 bases at J, with 9 bases in the middle. CDR1 is SGHDT, CDR2 YYEEEE, per germline. The CDR3 contains 14 residues. In DNA, the CDR3 is TGTGCCAGCAGCCAACGGTGGACTAATGAAAAACTGTTTTTT. This codes for CASSQRWTNEKLFF.

Turning to this clone: Germline is not matched at one junction end, which may reflect a read error. The rearrangement joins TRBV7-9 to TRBJ1-6; weak D call: TRBD1 (5 bases). CDR1 SEHNR and CDR2 FQNEAQ come from the germline V gene (reference sequence). The CDR3 extends over 18 amino acids. DNA of the CDR3: TGTTCCAGCAGCTTAAGGGGCCGCAGCGTGGAGTTAGAGTCACCCCTCCACTTT. Translating gives CSSSLRGRSVELESPLHF.

V and J are TRBV7-2 and TRBJ2-2; TRBD1 might be the D (5 bases). CDR3 size: 13 residues. Trimming took off 5 bases at V and 3 bases at J, with 7 bases between the two ends. Germline V gene data show CDR1 as SGHTA and CDR2 as FQGNSA. CDR3 sequence: CASSDRYTGELFF. DNA for the CDR3: TGTGCCAGCAGCGACAGATACACCGGGGAGCTGTTTTTT. Variable domain in full (rest from reference TRBV7-2 and TRBJ2-2): GAGVSQSPSNKVTEKGKDVELRCDPISGHTALYWYRQSLGQGLEFLIYFQGNSAPDKSGLPSDRFSAERTGGSVSTLTIQRTQQEDSAVYLCASSDRYTGELFFGEGSRLTVL.

V is TRBV6-6 and J is TRBJ1-4; D perhaps matches TRBD1 (6 bases). CDR1 and CDR2 from the germline V gene are MNHNY and SVGAGI (reference sequence). The CDR3 has 16 amino acids. With 0 bases removed from V and 12 bases from J, the gap between germline ends came to 20 bases. In DNA form, the CDR3 reads TGTGCCAGCAGTTACTCGAGGGGTAGCGGGGGCAAGGAACTGTTTTTT. Translation: CASSYSRGSGGKELFF.

The chain joins TRBV28 to TRBJ1-2; D unclear. Trimming left V 6 bases short and J 4 bases short, with 18 bases between. Germline values: CDR1 MDHEN, CDR2 SYDVKM. CDR3 length equals 15 residues. CDR3 residues: CASRYPAGSAYGYTF. The CDR3 DNA follows: TGTGCCAGCAGGTACCCAGCAGGTTCTGCCTATGGCTACACCTTC.